This T cell receptor (beta chain) stems from a study of cytomegalovirus exposure and HLA in healthy donors. Whole-study findings and limits: The CMV antigen specificity of a few CMV-associated chains was confirmed through in vitro analysis. A prior analysis recorded that most TCR beta V segments were productive about 87% or about 30% of the time. Rarity characterized most TCR sequences, yet some public TCRs appeared in many donors. An analysis was carried out at a later point. It showed that HLA-associated TCR beta chains were more clonally expanded than equally common non-associated chains.

Use of 60 Vbeta and 13 Jbeta primers characterized the PCR. Here immunoSEQ multiplex PCR was the method, and the copy in TCRdb shows in-frame clones only, minus some. The sample lists under 200,000 clones; approximately 77% were seen once. This clone was seen a single time. Antigen: not known. The CDR3 runs 19 residues. The V gene lost 2 bases and the J gene lost 6 bases, with 26 bases spanning the gap. The germline gives CDR1 LGHNA, CDR2 YSLEER. The sequence came from a man aged 18-30 years in good health and CMV-seronegative. The sequenced sample was PBMCs. The chain joins TRBV4-3 to TRBJ2-4; a weak D match, TRBD1 (6 bases). CDR3 nucleotide sequence: TGCGCCAGCAGCCAACCACCAGTGGGAACAGGGACCGGGATAAACATTCAGTACTTC. It codes for CASSQPPVGTGTGINIQYF.